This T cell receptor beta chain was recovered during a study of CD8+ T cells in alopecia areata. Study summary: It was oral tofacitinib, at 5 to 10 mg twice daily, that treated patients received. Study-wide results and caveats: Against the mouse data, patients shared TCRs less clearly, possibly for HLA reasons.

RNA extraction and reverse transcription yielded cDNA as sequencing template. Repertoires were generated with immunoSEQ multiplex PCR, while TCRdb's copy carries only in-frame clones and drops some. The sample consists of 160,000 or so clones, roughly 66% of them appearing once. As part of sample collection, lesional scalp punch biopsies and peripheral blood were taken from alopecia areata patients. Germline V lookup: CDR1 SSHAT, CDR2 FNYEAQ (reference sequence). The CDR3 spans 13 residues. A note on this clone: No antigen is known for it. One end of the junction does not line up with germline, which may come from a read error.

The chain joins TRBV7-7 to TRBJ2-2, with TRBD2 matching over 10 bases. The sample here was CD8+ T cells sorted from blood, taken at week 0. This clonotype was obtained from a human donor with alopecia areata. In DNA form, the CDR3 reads TGTGCTAGCAGCTTAGCGGGAGGCGGGGAGCTGTTTTTT. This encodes CASSLAGGGELFF.